The clone carrying this T cell receptor (beta chain) was seen a handful of times. Its antigen remains unidentified. The data were obtained in a study of human T cells and chemical hapten exposure. Study in general: Each patient's scalp received weekly diphenylcyclopropenone throughout the roughly 25-week study. Findings of the study overall: No change in TCRs above 1 in 1000 frequency was produced by DPC sensitization.

In the original processing: Individual samples carried between 23,224 and 690,600 TCRs, with around 96,000 as the median. A single record per CDR3 protein comes from TCRdb applying MiXCR to the RACE reads. In this record, the V and J calls reflect TCRdb's handling and not the investigators' own analysis. Of 80,000 to 100,000 distinct CDR3 sequences in the sample, around 9.3% are singletons; the top ten hold more than 2%. Time point reported: patch test 2, 6 weeks after DPC sensitization. Treatment denoted: therapeutic diphenylcyclopropenone sensitization with weekly scalp DPC. Patch tests were applied only after blood draws. The CDR3 is 12 residues long. Trimming left V 2 bases short and J 12 bases short, with 11 bases between.

Sequencing was performed on whole blood, taken in connection with sensitization to the hapten diphenylcyclopropenone (DPC). The source is a woman aged 40 to 49 with alopecia areata. Some clones in this sample may be carry-over from other donors' samples. The chain links TRBV12-3 or TRBV12-4 to TRBJ2-1; weak D call: TRBD2 (6 bases). CDR3 region: CASSLSGDSQFF. CDR3 coding DNA: TGTGCCAGCAGTTTATCGGGAGATTCGCAGTTCTTC.